The clone carrying this T cell receptor beta chain was found a few times. In the original workflow: Researchers report that nucleated cell counts were estimated from reference gene primer amplification. Sequenced by immunoSEQ multiplex PCR; TCRdb stores in-frame clones only, minus some. V, J and clone size reflect that table, while D and trimming were determined from the DNA. The table has some 270,000 clones, just under 90% seen once; the top ten hold around 1.9%. The data are from a study of blood T cell repertoires in COVID-19. The wider study: The United States, Italy and Spain provided the acute and convalescent COVID-19 samples.

Membership in each cohort depended on participant-reported clinical history. This CDR3 has 15 amino acids. Germline lookup yields CDR1 MDHEN and CDR2 SYDVKM. V was pared by 7 bases and J by 1 base, with 14 bases between. J is TRBJ1-5 and V is TRBV28; weak D call: TRBD1 (5 bases). The receptor's source is a woman aged 55-70 years who had recovered from COVID-19. The sequenced sample consisted of PBMCs or T cells enriched from blood (not recorded which). CDR3 DNA sequence: TGTGCCAGCATTGGGGGGGGACGGAGCAATCAGCCCCAGCATTTT. Protein sequence: CASIGGGRSNQPQHF.